A selection of T cell receptor beta chains follows, all from one sample in a study of identical twins. TCRdb fed the 5' RACE reads into MiXCR, producing one record per CDR3 protein. In the table there are 500,000 to 650,000 distinct CDR3 sequences, around 22% of which are singletons. The sample was also linked to a second study, of yellow fever vaccine responses in identical twins.

Sequencing input: CD4+ T cells sorted from blood. The receptors were sampled from a woman aged 18-30 years in good health. The CDR3 runs from the conserved cysteine through the conserved F or W. Fields, in order: CDR3 protein, V gene, J gene.

CDR3 protein: CASSPGLSSQETQYF
V gene: TRBV5-1
J gene: TRBJ2-5

CDR3 protein: CASSLRGGRNTGELFF
V gene: TRBV5-1
J gene: TRBJ2-2

CDR3 protein: CASIGFGKNIQYF
V gene: TRBV2
J gene: TRBJ2-4

CDR3 protein: CASSLGSGLTDTQYF
V gene: TRBV7-2
J gene: TRBJ2-3

CDR3 protein: CASSPQTFTQYF
V gene: TRBV18
J gene: TRBJ2-3

CDR3 protein: CASSTHRGQFF
V gene: TRBV11-2
J gene: TRBJ2-1

CDR3 protein: CASTHSLTSGRANTGELFF
V gene: TRBV12-3/TRBV12-4
J gene: TRBJ2-2

CDR3 protein: CASSQDRSGGPSYNEQFF
V gene: TRBV4-2
J gene: TRBJ2-1

CDR3 protein: CASSLEESSYEQYF
V gene: TRBV7-2
J gene: TRBJ2-7

CDR3 protein: CASSLGLAATGYEQYF
V gene: TRBV11-2
J gene: TRBJ2-7

CDR3 protein: CSARVPDTQYF
V gene: TRBV20-1
J gene: TRBJ2-3

CDR3 protein: CASSSFIGKLAGDNEQFF
V gene: TRBV27
J gene: TRBJ2-1

CDR3 protein: CASSYSAGLDSPLHF
V gene: TRBV6-5
J gene: TRBJ1-6

CDR3 protein: CASSPRDRGLDTGELFF
V gene: TRBV18
J gene: TRBJ2-2

CDR3 protein: CASSDVPEQFF
V gene: TRBV6-1
J gene: TRBJ2-1